A selection of T cell receptor beta chains follows, all from one sample in a study of T cell repertoires in cytomegalovirus infection. TCRdb redid the calling of the reads with MiXCR, one entry per CDR3 protein. The sample yields about 140,000 distinct CDR3 sequences, approximately 5.9% seen once. Sequenced sample: PBMCs. These receptors were collected from a human donor in good health (CMV status not recorded). Some clones in this sample may be carry-over from other donors' samples. CDR3s include the opening cysteine and the closing phenylalanine or tryptophan. D genes are given only for firm matches. Clone size is given for some rows only: seen once, a few or many times, or a class if the clone is expanded.

-	TRBV11-2	TRBJ2-7	few	CASSLIRGFEQYF	TGTGCCAGCAGCTTAATCAGAGGGTTCGAGCAGTACTTC
-	TRBV28	TRBJ2-1	many	CASSLAGALYNEQFF	TGTGCCAGCAGTTTAGCGGGGGCCTTATACAATGAGCAGTTCTTC
-	TRBV12-3/TRBV12-4	TRBJ1-5	few	CASSTREGQPQHF	TGTGCCAGCAGCACCCGGGAGGGACAGCCCCAGCATTTT
-	TRBV30	TRBJ2-3	many	CAWSVLPGTDTQYF	TGTGCCTGGAGTGTACTCCCAGGGACAGATACGCAGTATTTT
TRBD1	TRBV3-1	TRBJ1-6	-	CASSQVDRESPLHF	TGTGCCAGCAGCCAAGTTGACAGGGAATCACCCCTCCACTTT
-	TRBV7-8	TRBJ2-7	many	CASARGADYEQYF	TGTGCCAGCGCGCGTGGGGCAGACTACGAGCAGTACTTC
-	TRBV6-1	TRBJ2-7	many	CASSVDHPYEQYF	TGTGCCAGCAGTGTGGACCATCCCTACGAGCAGTACTTC
-	TRBV4-2	TRBJ2-7	many	CASSQEARTASYEQYF	TGTGCCAGCAGCCAAGAGGCGAGGACGGCCTCCTACGAGCAGTACTTC
TRBD1	TRBV19	TRBJ1-5	-	CASSATGDNQPQHF	TGTGCCAGTAGTGCAACAGGGGACAATCAGCCCCAGCATTTT
-	TRBV7-2	TRBJ1-3	many	CASSLHSVGNTIYF	TGTGCCAGCAGCTTACACAGCGTGGGAAACACCATATATTTT
-	TRBV3-1	TRBJ2-7	many	CASSQAQGGQYF	TGTGCCAGCAGCCAAGCACAGGGCGGACAGTACTTC
-	TRBV6-2/TRBV6-3	TRBJ2-2	many	CASSKTPEVTGELFF	TGTGCCAGCAGCAAGACACCGGAGGTGACCGGGGAGCTGTTTTTT
-	TRBV7-3	TRBJ2-3	many	CASSLTGRASMADTQYF	TGTGCCAGCAGCTTAACGGGTCGAGCTTCCATGGCAGATACGCAGTATTTT
-	TRBV20-1	TRBJ2-6	few	CSAPDRFSGANVLTF	TGCAGTGCTCCCGACAGATTCTCTGGGGCCAACGTCCTGACTTTC
-	TRBV6-2/TRBV6-3	TRBJ1-1	many	CASSYSRPPAEAFF	TGTGCCAGCAGTTACTCGAGGCCGCCAGCTGAAGCTTTCTTT
-	TRBV7-2	TRBJ1-1	many	CASSLLVRGEAFF	TGTGCCAGCAGCCTCCTGGTCCGAGGTGAAGCTTTCTTT
-	TRBV7-2	TRBJ2-2	many	CASSLAGAITGELFF	TGTGCCAGCAGCTTAGCGGGGGCTATCACCGGGGAGCTGTTTTTT
TRBD1	TRBV7-8	TRBJ1-1	many	CASSLRTGHTEAFF	TGTGCCAGCAGCTTAAGGACAGGGCACACTGAAGCTTTCTTT
TRBD2	TRBV9	TRBJ2-5	few	CASAGEGETQYF	TGTGCCAGCGCCGGGGAGGGAGAGACCCAGTACTTC
-	TRBV7-2	TRBJ2-7	many	CASSIPIRGPSSYEQYF	TGTGCCAGCAGCATACCTATTCGGGGACCGAGCTCCTACGAGCAGTACTTC
-	TRBV6-2/TRBV6-3	TRBJ1-5	-	CASGREGYQPQHF	TGTGCCAGCGGGCGGGAGGGGTATCAGCCCCAGCATTTT
-	TRBV20-1	TRBJ2-5	many	CSATPWRGPQETQYF	TGCAGTGCGACCCCCTGGCGGGGACCTCAAGAGACCCAGTACTTC
-	TRBV5-1	TRBJ2-3	few	CASSLEGDAGTDTQYF	TGCGCCAGCAGCTTGGAAGGAGACGCTGGCACAGATACGCAGTATTTT
-	TRBV28	TRBJ1-5	many	CASSLVGGTSNQPQHF	TGTGCCAGCAGTTTAGTTGGAGGGACGAGCAATCAGCCCCAGCATTTT
-	TRBV7-8	TRBJ2-4	many	CASSVNRENIQYF	TGTGCCAGCAGCGTTAACAGGGAAAACATTCAGTACTTC